These 17 T cell receptor beta chains came from one sample sequenced in a study of blood T cell repertoires in COVID-19. Produced via immunoSEQ multiplex PCR; TCRdb's table is partial and in-frame only. The data contain over 200,000 clones, roughly 80% of them singletons. Sequences were obtained from peripheral blood. The receptors were gathered from a human donor in a cohort sampled during active COVID-19.

The chain couples TRBV7-2 to TRBJ2-6; a possible D gene is TRBD1 (5 bases). CDR3 length: 16 amino acids. CDR1 is SGHTA, CDR2 FQGNSA, per germline. V was pared by 5 bases and J by 4 bases, with 15 bases between. This CDR3 reads CASSRQGTRGANVLTF. The CDR3 DNA reads TGTGCCAGCAGCCGCCAGGGTACGCGGGGGGCCAACGTCCTGACTTTC. Based on the CDR3 plus reference TRBV7-2 and TRBJ2-6, the full variable domain is GAGVSQSPSNKVTEKGKDVELRCDPISGHTALYWYRQSLGQGLEFLIYFQGNSAPDKSGLPSDRFSAERTGGSVSTLTIQRTQQEDSAVYLCASSRQGTRGANVLTFGAGSRLTVL.

The chain is built from TRBV6-2 or TRBV6-3 and TRBJ2-1, with 10 bases identical to TRBD2. Germline V gene data show CDR1 as MNHEY and CDR2 as SVGEGT. The trim removed 2 bases at V and 7 bases at J, leaving 11 bases unmatched. The CDR3 has 17 residues. CDR3 coding DNA: TGTGCCAGCAGTTACACACATCCGGGACTAGCGAGGAATGAGCAGTTCTTC. It codes for CASSYTHPGLARNEQFF.

This CDR3 reads CSVSTPGGRHEKLFF. CDR3 sequence (DNA): TGCAGCGTTTCGACCCCGGGGGGCAGACACGAAAAACTGTTTTTT. The chain joins TRBV29-1 to TRBJ1-4; weak D call: TRBD1 (6 bases). This CDR3 spans 15 amino acids. Looked up from germline, CDR1 is SQVTM and CDR2 is ANQGSEA. V lost 5 bases and J lost 8, with 21 bases in between. Based on the CDR3 plus reference TRBV29-1 and TRBJ1-4, the full variable domain is SAVISQKPSRDICQRGTSLTIQCQVDSQVTMMFWYRQQPGQSLTLIATANQGSEATYESGFVIDKFPISRPNLTFSTLTVSNMSPEDSSIYLCSVSTPGGRHEKLFFGSGTQLSVL.

As DNA, the CDR3 is TGCGCCAGCAGCTATGAGACAGGCCGGATGAACACTGAAGCTTTCTTT. This codes for CASSYETGRMNTEAFF. The gene calls are TRBV5-1 and TRBJ1-1; weak D call: TRBD1 (6 bases). Germline CDR1 reads SGHRS; CDR2 reads YFSETQ. This CDR3 region has 16 residues. V was pared by 3 bases and J by 0 bases, with 15 bases between. The whole variable domain, remainder taken from reference TRBV5-1 and TRBJ1-1, is KAGVTQTPRYLIKTRGQQVTLSCSPISGHRSVSWYQQTPGQGLQFLFEYFSETQRNKGNFPGRFSGRQFSNSRSEMNVSTLELGDSALYLCASSYETGRMNTEAFFGQGTRLTVV.

The chain combines TRBV27 with TRBJ1-1, with D possibly being TRBD1 (6 bases). Germline CDR1 is MNHEY and CDR2 is SMNVEV (reference sequence). This CDR3 contains 15 residues. Deletions cut 3 bases from V and 4 bases from J, with 15 bases between. DNA of the CDR3: TGTGCCAGCAGTTTTAGACAGGTAGGCAGCACTGAAGCTTTCTTT. It translates to CASSFRQVGSTEAFF.

The rearrangement links TRBV28 to TRBJ2-1; a possible D gene is TRBD1 (7 bases). The CDR3 loop spans 15 amino acids. The V end lost 7 bases, the J end lost 7 bases, and 20 bases lay between the germline ends. The germline V gene encodes CDR1 MDHEN and CDR2 SYDVKM. The CDR3 protein is CASIQGGAGGNEQFF. For the CDR3, the DNA is TGTGCCAGCATTCAGGGCGGGGCAGGGGGGAATGAGCAGTTCTTC.

The V and J genes are TRBV2 and TRBJ2-7, with D uncertain. The CDR3 covers 13 residues. CDR1 is SNHLY and CDR2 is FYNNEI in the germline V gene. V was trimmed by 7 bases and J by 1 base, leaving 11 bases between them. CDR3 sequence reads: CASMAGLSYEQYF. Written as DNA, the CDR3 is TGTGCCAGCATGGCAGGCCTTTCCTACGAGCAGTACTTC.

This chain uses TRBV30 with TRBJ1-2, with D possibly being TRBD1 (6 bases). Germline assignment: CDR1 GTSNPN and CDR2 SVGIG (reference sequence). The CDR3 length is 11 residues. Trimming shortened V by 3 bases and J by 6 bases, and 8 bases separated the two germline ends. For the CDR3, the DNA is TGTGCCTGGAGGCCAGGGGATGGCTACACCTTC. Its protein product is CAWRPGDGYTF.

V is TRBV4-2 and J is TRBJ2-7; the D gene is possibly TRBD2 (5 bases). This CDR3 is built from 15 residues. Germline V gives CDR1 LGHNA, CDR2 YNFKEQ. V dropped 0 bases and J dropped 0 bases, with 9 bases sitting between them. CDR3 amino acids: CASSQDLGSSYEQYF. CDR3 coding DNA: TGTGCCAGCAGCCAAGATCTAGGGAGCTCCTACGAGCAGTACTTC.

The V and J genes are TRBV20-1 and TRBJ2-7; perhaps TRBD2 as D (6 bases). The V end lost 6 bases, the J end lost 4 bases, and 10 bases lay between the germline ends. The CDR3 length is 11 residues. Germline V gene data show CDR1 as DFQATT and CDR2 as SNEGSKA (reference sequence). In nucleotides, the CDR3 is TGCAGTGCCCCCCGGGGGTACGAGCAGTACTTC. Translated: CSAPRGYEQYF.

The chain uses TRBV28 and TRBJ2-7, with 9 positions matching TRBD1. This CDR3 spans 15 amino acids. CDR1 is MDHEN and CDR2 is SYDVKM in the germline V gene. With 4 bases clipped from V and 4 bases from J, the junction kept 8 bases outside the gene matches. The CDR3 region is CASSSSDRGLYEQYF. The CDR3 DNA follows: TGTGCCAGCAGTTCATCGGACAGGGGTCTATACGAGCAGTACTTC.

This clone was detected only a few times. V gene TRBV5-1 combines with J gene TRBJ2-7; the match to TRBD2 covers 7 bases. The CDR3 length is 16 residues. CDR1 and CDR2 from the germline V gene are SGHRS and YFSETQ. J was trimmed by 3 bases and V by 4 bases; bases with no gene match: 13. The CDR3 DNA reads as TGCGCCAGCAGCCCCCAAGCCCTAAGCGGGATCTACGAGCAGTACTTC. Its protein product is CASSPQALSGIYEQYF.

This chain links TRBV6-2 or TRBV6-3 with TRBJ2-1, with 7 bases that match TRBD2. J lost 4 bases, V lost 5 bases, and 8 bases had no gene match. This CDR3 is 15 amino acids long. The germline V gene encodes CDR1 MNHEY and CDR2 SVGEGT. The CDR3 DNA sequence: TGTGCCAGCAGTCTGAATAGCGGGCTATACAATGAGCAGTTCTTC. Protein product: CASSLNSGLYNEQFF.

The chain links TRBV7-8 to TRBJ2-7; TRBD2 is a possible D gene (6 bases). Germline CDR1 is SGHVS and CDR2 is FQNEAQ. This CDR3 is 15 amino acids long. Trimming took off 0 bases at V and 4 bases at J, with 13 bases between the two ends. Here the CDR3 DNA reads TGTGCCAGCAGCTTAGCGGCCGGGACTCCTTACGAGCAGTACTTC. Protein product: CASSLAAGTPYEQYF.

This chain connects TRBV2 to TRBJ1-2; 11 positions agree with TRBD1. Per the germline V gene, CDR1 is SNHLY and CDR2 is FYNNEI. V shed 3 bases, J shed 4 bases, and the junction held 10 bases outside the gene matches. The CDR3 has 17 residues. CDR3 sequence: CASSEVPGQGVGYGYTF. In DNA form, the CDR3 reads TGTGCCAGCAGTGAGGTCCCGGGACAGGGGGTTGGCTATGGCTACACCTTC.

V and J are TRBV6-5 and TRBJ2-7; 11 bases map to TRBD2. The germline CDR1 and CDR2 sequences are MNHEY and SVGAGI. This CDR3 has 15 amino acids. The V and J ends lost 6 bases and 0 bases, in that order; junction bases with no gene match: 4. The CDR3 sequence is CASSAGTSGSYEQYF. The CDR3 nucleotides read TGTGCCAGCAGCGCCGGGACTAGCGGCTCCTACGAGCAGTACTTC.

The chain employs TRBV27 and TRBJ1-1; weak D call: TRBD1 (6 bases). V lost 10 bases to trimming and J lost 0 bases, with 15 bases between them. The CDR3 has 14 residues. The V gene's germline CDR1 is MNHEY and CDR2 SMNVEV (reference sequence). The CDR3 reads CATANRDLNTEAFF. The DNA of the CDR3 is TGTGCCACCGCAAACAGGGACCTGAACACTGAAGCTTTCTTT.